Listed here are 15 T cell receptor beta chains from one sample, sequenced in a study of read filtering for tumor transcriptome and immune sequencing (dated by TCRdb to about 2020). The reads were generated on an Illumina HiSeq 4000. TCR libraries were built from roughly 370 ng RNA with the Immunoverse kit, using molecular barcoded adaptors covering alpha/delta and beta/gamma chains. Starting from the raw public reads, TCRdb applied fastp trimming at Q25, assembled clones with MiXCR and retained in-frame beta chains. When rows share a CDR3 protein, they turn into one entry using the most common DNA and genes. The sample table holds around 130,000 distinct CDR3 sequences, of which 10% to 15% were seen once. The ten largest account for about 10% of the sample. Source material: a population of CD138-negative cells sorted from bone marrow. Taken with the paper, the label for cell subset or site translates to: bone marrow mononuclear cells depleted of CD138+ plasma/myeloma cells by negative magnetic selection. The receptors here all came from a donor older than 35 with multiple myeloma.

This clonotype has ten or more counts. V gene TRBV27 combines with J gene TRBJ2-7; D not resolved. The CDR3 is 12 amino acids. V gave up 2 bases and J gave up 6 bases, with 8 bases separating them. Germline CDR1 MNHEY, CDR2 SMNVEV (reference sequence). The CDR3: CASSLPPGEQYF. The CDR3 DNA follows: TGTGCCAGCAGTTTACCCCCCGGCGAGCAGTACTTC.

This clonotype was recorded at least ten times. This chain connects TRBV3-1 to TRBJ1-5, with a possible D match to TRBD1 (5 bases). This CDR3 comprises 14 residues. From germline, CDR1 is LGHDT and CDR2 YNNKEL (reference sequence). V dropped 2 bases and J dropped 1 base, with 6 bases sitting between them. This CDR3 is CASSQRGSNQPQHF. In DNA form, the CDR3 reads TGTGCCAGCAGCCAAAGGGGCAGCAATCAGCCCCAGCATTTT.

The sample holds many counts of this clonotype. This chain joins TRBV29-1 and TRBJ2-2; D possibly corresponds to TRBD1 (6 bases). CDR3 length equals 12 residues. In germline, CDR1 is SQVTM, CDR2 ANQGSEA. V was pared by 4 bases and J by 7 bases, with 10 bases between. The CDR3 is CSVAGDGGELFF. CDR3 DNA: TGCAGCGTTGCAGGGGACGGCGGGGAGCTGTTTTTT.

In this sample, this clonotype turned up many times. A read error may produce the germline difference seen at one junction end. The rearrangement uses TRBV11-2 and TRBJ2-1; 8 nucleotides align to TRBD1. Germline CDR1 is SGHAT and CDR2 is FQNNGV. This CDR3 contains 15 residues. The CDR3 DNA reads TGTGCCAGCAGCCAGGGACAGGTCCCCTACGATGAGCAGTTCTTC. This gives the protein CASSQGQVPYDEQFF.

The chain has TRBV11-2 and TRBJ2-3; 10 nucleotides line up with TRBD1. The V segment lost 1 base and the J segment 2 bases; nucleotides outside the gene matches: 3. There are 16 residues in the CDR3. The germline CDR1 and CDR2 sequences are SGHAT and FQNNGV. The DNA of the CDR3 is TGTGCCAGCAGCTTAGTTGGGACAGGGGCCACAGATACGCAGTATTTT. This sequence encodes CASSLVGTGATDTQYF.

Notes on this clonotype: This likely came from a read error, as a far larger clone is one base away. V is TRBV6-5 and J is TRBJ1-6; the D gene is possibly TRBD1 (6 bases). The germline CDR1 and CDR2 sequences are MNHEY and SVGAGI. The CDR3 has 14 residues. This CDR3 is CASSYRGTPDPALF. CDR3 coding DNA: TGTGCCAGCAGTTACAGGGGGACTCCCGATCCGGCTCTCTTT.

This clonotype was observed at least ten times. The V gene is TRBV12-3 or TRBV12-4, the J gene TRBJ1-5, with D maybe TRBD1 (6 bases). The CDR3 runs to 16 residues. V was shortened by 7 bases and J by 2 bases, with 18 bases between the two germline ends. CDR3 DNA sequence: TGTGCCAGCATCCCAGAGGGGGGACGGGGCAATCAGCCCCAGCATTTT. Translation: CASIPEGGRGNQPQHF.

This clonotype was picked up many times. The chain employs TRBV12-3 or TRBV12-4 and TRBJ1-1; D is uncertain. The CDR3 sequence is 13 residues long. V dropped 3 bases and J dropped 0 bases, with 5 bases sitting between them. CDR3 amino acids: CASSFRLNTEAFF. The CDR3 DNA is TGTGCCAGCAGTTTTCGCTTGAACACTGAAGCTTTCTTT.

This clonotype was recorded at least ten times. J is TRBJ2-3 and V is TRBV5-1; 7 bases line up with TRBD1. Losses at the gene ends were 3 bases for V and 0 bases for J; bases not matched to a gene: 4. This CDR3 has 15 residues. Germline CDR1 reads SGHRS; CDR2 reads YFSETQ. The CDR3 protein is CASSSVGQSTDTQYF. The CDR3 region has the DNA TGCGCCAGCAGCTCCGTGGGACAGAGCACAGATACGCAGTATTTT.

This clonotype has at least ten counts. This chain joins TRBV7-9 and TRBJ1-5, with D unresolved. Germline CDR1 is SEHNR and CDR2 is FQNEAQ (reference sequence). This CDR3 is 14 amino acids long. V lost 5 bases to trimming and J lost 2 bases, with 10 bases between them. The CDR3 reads CASSSLERNQPQHF. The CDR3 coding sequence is TGTGCCAGCAGCAGCTTAGAACGCAATCAGCCCCAGCATTTT.

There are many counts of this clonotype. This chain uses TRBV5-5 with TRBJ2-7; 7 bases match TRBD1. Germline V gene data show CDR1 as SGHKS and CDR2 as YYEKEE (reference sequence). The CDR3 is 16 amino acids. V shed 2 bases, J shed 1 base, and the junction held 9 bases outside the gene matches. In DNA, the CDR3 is TGTGCCAGCAGCTTCCGGCGGACAGGAGTATCCTACGAGCAGTACTTC. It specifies CASSFRRTGVSYEQYF.

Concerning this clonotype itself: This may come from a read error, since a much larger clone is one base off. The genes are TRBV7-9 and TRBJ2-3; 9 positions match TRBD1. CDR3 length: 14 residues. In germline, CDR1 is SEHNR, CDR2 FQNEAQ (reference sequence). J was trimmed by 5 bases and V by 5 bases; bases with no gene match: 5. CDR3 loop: CASSLGQGRDTQYF. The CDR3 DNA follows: TGTGCCAGCAGCCTAGGACAGGGGAGAGATACGCAGTATTTT. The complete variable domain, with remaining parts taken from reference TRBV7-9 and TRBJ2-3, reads DTGVSQNPRHKITKRGQNVTFRCDPISEHNRLYWYRQTLGQGPEFLTYFQNEAQLEKSRLLSDRFSAERPKGSFSTLEIQRTEQGDSAMYLCASSLGQGRDTQYFGPGTRLTVL.

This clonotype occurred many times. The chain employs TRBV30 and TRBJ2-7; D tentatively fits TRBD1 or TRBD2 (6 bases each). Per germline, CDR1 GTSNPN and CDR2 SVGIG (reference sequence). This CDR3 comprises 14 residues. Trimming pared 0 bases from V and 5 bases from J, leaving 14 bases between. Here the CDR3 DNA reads TGTGCCTGGAGTGTAGGAGGGGGTAACAACGAGCAGTACTTC. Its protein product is CAWSVGGGNNEQYF.

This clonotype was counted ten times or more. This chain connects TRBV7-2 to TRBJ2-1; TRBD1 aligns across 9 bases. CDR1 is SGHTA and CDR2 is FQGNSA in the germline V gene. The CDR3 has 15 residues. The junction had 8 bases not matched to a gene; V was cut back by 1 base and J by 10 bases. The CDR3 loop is CASSLEGTGSQEQFF. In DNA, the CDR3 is TGTGCCAGCAGCTTAGAGGGGACAGGGTCTCAAGAGCAGTTCTTC.

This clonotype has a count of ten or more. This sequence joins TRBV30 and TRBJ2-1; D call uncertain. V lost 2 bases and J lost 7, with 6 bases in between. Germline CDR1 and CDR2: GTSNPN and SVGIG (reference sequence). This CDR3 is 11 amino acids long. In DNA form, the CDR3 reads TGTGCCTGGAGTCACGGAAATGAGCAGTTCTTC. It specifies CAWSHGNEQFF.